This is a list of T cell receptor beta chains from one sample in a study of T cell responses to AZD1222 COVID-19 vaccine. Assay: immunoSEQ multiplex PCR; the TCRdb copy retains only in-frame clones and omits some. The sample records 100,000 or so clones, 88% being singletons. The sequences come from peripheral blood, collected on day 0 of AZD1222 vaccination. All receptors derive from an adult in good health. The CDR3 runs from the conserved cysteine through the conserved F or W. D genes are given only for firm matches. The size entry is marked missing in some rows and otherwise reads once, few, many or a size class.

CDR3 protein: CATSRVTGFEQYF
CDR3 DNA: TGTGCCACCAGCAGGGTTACAGGGTTCGAGCAGTACTTC
V gene: TRBV15
J gene: TRBJ2-7
clone size: NA
D gene: NA

CDR3 protein: CASSGADRGVEAFF
CDR3 DNA: TGTGCCAGCAGCGGGGCAGACAGGGGAGTTGAAGCTTTCTTT
V gene: TRBV5-4
J gene: TRBJ1-1
clone size: once
D gene: TRBD1

CDR3 protein: CASRGEFPEQFF
CDR3 DNA: TGTGCCAGCAGAGGGGAATTTCCTGAGCAGTTCTTC
V gene: TRBV28
J gene: TRBJ2-1
clone size: NA
D gene: NA

CDR3 protein: CASRLGGTNYGYTF
CDR3 DNA: TGTGCCAGCAGACTAGGGGGTACGAACTATGGCTACACCTTC
V gene: TRBV7-9
J gene: TRBJ1-2
clone size: NA
D gene: NA

CDR3 protein: CASSLGVPNEQFF
CDR3 DNA: TGTGCCAGCAGCTTAGGAGTCCCCAATGAGCAGTTCTTC
V gene: TRBV7-6
J gene: TRBJ2-1
clone size: NA
D gene: NA

CDR3 protein: CASSQGWYNEQFF
CDR3 DNA: TGTGCCAGCAGCCAAGGATGGTACAATGAGCAGTTCTTC
V gene: TRBV14
J gene: TRBJ2-1
clone size: NA
D gene: NA

CDR3 protein: CASRGLTRPQFF
CDR3 DNA: TGTGCCAGCAGGGGATTAACCCGGCCCCAGTTCTTC
V gene: TRBV28
J gene: TRBJ2-1
clone size: NA
D gene: NA

CDR3 protein: CASLDRTTEAFF
CDR3 DNA: TGTGCCAGTCTCGACAGGACCACTGAAGCTTTCTTT
V gene: TRBV19
J gene: TRBJ1-1
clone size: NA
D gene: NA

CDR3 protein: CASSEGRVWGLDNSPLHF
CDR3 DNA: TGTGCCAGCAGTGAAGGTCGGGTCTGGGGGCTCGATAATTCACCCCTCCACTTT
V gene: TRBV6-1
J gene: TRBJ1-6
clone size: NA
D gene: NA

CDR3 protein: CASSGISRYEQYF
CDR3 DNA: TGTGCCAGCAGCGGAATCTCCCGCTACGAGCAGTACTTC
V gene: TRBV6-5
J gene: TRBJ2-7
clone size: NA
D gene: NA

CDR3 protein: CATSRDGGFTGELFF
CDR3 DNA: TGTGCCACCAGCAGAGATGGGGGGTTCACCGGGGAGCTGTTTTTT
V gene: TRBV15
J gene: TRBJ2-2
clone size: NA
D gene: NA

CDR3 protein: CSASRQSDEQYF
CDR3 DNA: TGCAGTGCTAGTCGACAGTCCGACGAGCAGTACTTC
V gene: TRBV20-1
J gene: TRBJ2-7
clone size: NA
D gene: NA

CDR3 protein: CASSQEEVPSGGSPLHF
CDR3 DNA: TGTGCCAGCAGCCAAGAAGAGGTCCCGTCGGGAGGGTCACCCCTCCACTTT
V gene: TRBV4-2
J gene: TRBJ1-6
clone size: NA
D gene: NA

CDR3 protein: CASSLYQGRQPQHF
CDR3 DNA: TGTGCCAGCAGTTTATATCAAGGGAGACAGCCCCAGCATTTT
V gene: TRBV28
J gene: TRBJ1-5
clone size: NA
D gene: NA

CDR3 protein: CASSYGMTEEAFF
CDR3 DNA: TGTGCCAGCAGTTATGGGATGACGGAAGAAGCTTTCTTT
V gene: TRBV27
J gene: TRBJ1-1
clone size: NA
D gene: NA

CDR3 protein: CASSPQDRVANQPQHF
CDR3 DNA: TGTGCCAGCAGCCCTCAGGACAGGGTAGCAAATCAGCCCCAGCATTTT
V gene: TRBV11-3
J gene: TRBJ1-5
clone size: NA
D gene: TRBD1